One and the same sample provided the 16 T cell receptor beta chains below, sequenced in a study of beta chain features in type 1 diabetes. The isolated RNA, all of it, was reverse transcribed, so expressed TCRB transcripts were what got sequenced. Clones were sequenced by immunoSEQ multiplex PCR, and TCRdb holds only the in-frame ones, with some missing. This sample has 390,000 or so clones, with over 11% found just once. Material: naive CD4+ T cells from blood. The receptors were sampled from a man aged 30 to 39 in good health.

This chain joins TRBV10-2 and TRBJ2-7; TRBD2 matches at 7 bases. V was pared by 6 bases and J by 3 bases, with 5 bases of the junction left unmatched. The CDR3 loop spans 13 amino acids. Germline CDR1 is WSHSY and CDR2 is SAAADI. CDR3 amino acids: CASRAGRGYEQYV. The CDR3 region has the DNA TGCGCCAGCAGAGCGGGGAGAGGCTACGAGCAGTACGTC.

A few counts support this clone. This chain connects TRBV27 to TRBJ2-4, with 7 nucleotides matching TRBD1. The CDR3 runs 19 residues. J was trimmed by 3 bases and V by 4 bases; bases with no gene match: 18. Germline assignment: CDR1 MNHEY and CDR2 SMNVEV (reference sequence). The CDR3 sequence is CASSSPRGRNFAGKNIQYF. The CDR3 coding sequence is TGTGCCAGCAGTTCCCCCAGGGGGAGAAACTTCGCGGGCAAAAACATTCAGTACTTC.

This clone showed up just a few times. The rearrangement joins TRBV7-9 to TRBJ2-1; 7 bases are shared with TRBD2. After removal of 3 bases from V and 4 bases from J, the junction contained 9 bases not matched to a gene. The CDR3 totals 16 residues. CDR1 and CDR2 from the germline V gene are SEHNR and FQNEAQ (reference sequence). CDR3 DNA sequence: TGTGCCAGCAGCTTGTCCGGGAGGAGGTTGTACAATGAGCAGTTCTTC. Translation gives CASSLSGRRLYNEQFF.

The rearrangement links TRBV15 to TRBJ2-3; D is unclear. CDR3 length: 15 residues. V lost 1 base to trimming and J lost 8 bases, with 16 bases between them. Germline V gene sequence: CDR1 LNHNV, CDR2 YYDKDF (reference sequence). This chain's CDR3 is CATSRGQGGNLTQYF. The CDR3 nucleotides read TGTGCCACCAGCAGAGGACAAGGTGGGAACCTTACGCAGTATTTT.

The rearrangement uses TRBV7-9 and TRBJ2-3; 8 nucleotides align to TRBD1. The V gene end was trimmed by 3 bases and the J gene end by 6 bases; junction bases not matched to a gene: 8. CDR1 and CDR2 (germline): SEHNR, FQNEAQ (reference sequence). This CDR3 has 15 residues. Here the CDR3 reads CASSLAGQGTDTQYF. The CDR3 region has the DNA TGTGCCAGCAGCTTGGCCGGACAGGGTACCGATACGCAGTATTTT.

The chain links TRBV30 to TRBJ1-5; a weak D match, TRBD1 (5 bases). The V gene lost 0 bases and the J gene lost 9 bases, with 18 bases spanning the gap. The CDR3 is 15 residues long. Germline V gene data show CDR1 as GTSNPN and CDR2 as SVGIG (reference sequence). The CDR3 DNA is TGTGCCTGGAGTGTAGCTCGGGGCGGGGGTATGCCCCAGCATTTT. Translating it yields CAWSVARGGGMPQHF.

About this clone: Other DNA sequences of this sample code for an identical CDR3. This chain joins TRBV14 and TRBJ1-3; D uncertain. The V gene's germline CDR1 is SGHDN and CDR2 FVKESK. The CDR3 is made up of 12 amino acids. The germline V and J ends were trimmed by 4 bases and 1 base, with 2 bases remaining between them. This chain's CDR3 is CASSPSGNTIYF. CDR3 nucleotide sequence: TGTGCCAGCAGCCCATCTGGAAACACCATATATTTT.

The chain is built from TRBV19 and TRBJ2-7, with D possibly TRBD1 on 5 matching bases. Between the trimmed V and J ends, which lost 5 bases and 1 base, there was a span of 12 bases. This CDR3 is built from 14 residues. Germline V gene sequence: CDR1 LNHDA, CDR2 SQIVND (reference sequence). CDR3 nucleotides: TGTGCCAGTAGTCCCGGACCAGGGTCCTACGAGCAGTACTTC. It codes for CASSPGPGSYEQYF.

The rearrangement links TRBV29-1 to TRBJ2-3; the match to TRBD2 covers 13 bases. After removal of 6 bases from V and 7 bases from J, the junction contained 7 bases not matched to a gene. The CDR3 contains 14 residues. The germline gives CDR1 SQVTM, CDR2 ANQGSEA. The CDR3 reads CSVGGTSGMYTQYF. In DNA form, the CDR3 reads TGCAGCGTCGGCGGGACTAGCGGGATGTATACGCAGTATTTT.

This chain uses TRBV9 with TRBJ2-5, with D unclear. V lost 0 bases to trimming and J lost 4 bases, with 7 bases between them. Germline V gives CDR1 SGDLS, CDR2 YYNGEE. The CDR3 is 13 residues long. Written as DNA, the CDR3 is TGTGCCAGCAGCGTAGGTCGTGGAGAGACCCAGTACTTC. Its protein product is CASSVGRGETQYF.

V usage is TRBV7-3 and J usage is TRBJ1-1; D might be TRBD1 (5 bases). V was shortened by 8 bases and J by 0 bases, with 16 bases between the two germline ends. This CDR3 is 15 amino acids long. Germline V gene data show CDR1 as SGHTA and CDR2 as FQGTGA. CDR3 amino acids: CASAPGHRLNTEAFF. CDR3 nucleotide sequence: TGTGCCAGCGCACCAGGTCACAGGTTGAACACTGAAGCTTTCTTT.

The chain has TRBV27 and TRBJ2-7; D possibly corresponds to TRBD1 (6 bases). Per germline, CDR1 MNHEY and CDR2 SMNVEV (reference sequence). Trimming removed 4 bases from V and 6 bases from J, with 16 bases in between. The CDR3 is 14 residues long. The CDR3 nucleotides read TGTGCCAGCAGTTATTCCAGGGGAGTACTCGAGCAGTACTTC. This sequence encodes CASSYSRGVLEQYF.

This clone has just a few counts. The J gene is TRBJ2-5, the V gene TRBV14, with 9 bases fitting TRBD1. Germline V gives CDR1 SGHDN, CDR2 FVKESK. V shed 2 bases, J shed 4 bases, and the junction held 2 bases outside the gene matches. The CDR3 totals 14 residues. The CDR3, as DNA: TGTGCCAGCAGCCAAATACAGGGGGCAGAGACCCAGTACTTC. Translated: CASSQIQGAETQYF.

In this sample, this clone turned up a few times. The chain couples TRBV4-3 to TRBJ2-7; the D is unclear. This CDR3 is 18 amino acids long. Germline V gene sequence: CDR1 LGHNA, CDR2 YSLEER. The V end was cut by 1 base, the J end by 4 bases, with 23 bases between. DNA for the CDR3: TGCGCCAGCAGCCAAGCCCAGGCTCGGCTGAAAAAAAGATACGAGCAGTACTTC. Translation: CASSQAQARLKKRYEQYF.

This clone was seen a handful of times. V and J are TRBV10-3 and TRBJ2-1; 8 positions agree with TRBD2. Germline V gene sequence: CDR1 ENHRY, CDR2 SYGVKD. This CDR3 contains 17 residues. V lost 3 bases to trimming and J lost 0 bases; unmatched junction nucleotides: 7. The CDR3 DNA reads TGTGCCATCAGTGAAGTAAGCGGGGGCCGCTCCTACAATGAGCAGTTCTTC. This translates into CAISEVSGGRSYNEQFF.

This clone appeared a few times. The V call is TRBV7-9, the J call TRBJ2-3; 8 bases align to TRBD2. Per germline, CDR1 SEHNR and CDR2 FQNEAQ (reference sequence). The CDR3 runs 16 residues. V lost 9 bases and J lost 1; bases outside the gene matches: 12. CDR3 sequence (DNA): TGTGCCAGTTCGATCGGACTAGCCTATGGCACAGATACGCAGTATTTT. Protein product: CASSIGLAYGTDTQYF.